This is a list of T cell receptor beta chains from one sample in a study of shared clonotypes between healthy human individuals. Using immunoSEQ multiplex PCR, the repertoire was profiled, and TCRdb retains in-frame clones only, with some absent. The table has 400,000 to 600,000 clones, 75% to 85% seen once; the top ten hold around 14%. The source material was PBMCs. Receptors originate from a woman aged 40 to 50 in good health. Some clones in this sample may be carry-over from other donors' samples. CDR3s include the opening cysteine and the closing phenylalanine or tryptophan. A D gene is named only where the DNA matches it firmly. Clone size is stated in some rows and not others, as once, few, many or a class when expanded.

J gene | CDR3 length | D gene | V gene | clone size | CDR3 DNA | CDR3 protein
TRBJ1-2 | 13 | TRBD1 | TRBV11-2 | NA | TGTGCCAGCAGCTCCAGACAGGGTTATGGCTACACCTTC | CASSSRQGYGYTF
TRBJ2-7 | 17 | TRBD2 | TRBV7-2 | NA | TGTGCCAGCAGCCCCCAACTTAGGCTAGCGGGAGAGATAGAGCAGTACTTC | CASSPQLRLAGEIEQYF
TRBJ2-1 | 13 | NA | TRBV2 | NA | TGTGCCAGCAGCCTAGGCACCTACAATGAGCAGTTCTTC | CASSLGTYNEQFF
TRBJ2-2 | 14 | NA | TRBV25-1 | NA | TGTGCCAGCAGTGATGACAGAAGCACCGGGGAGCTGTTTTTT | CASSDDRSTGELFF
TRBJ2-7 | 12 | NA | TRBV10-2 | NA | TGCGCCAGCAGGGGGATCTCCTACGAGCAGTACTTC | CASRGISYEQYF
TRBJ2-5 | 14 | NA | TRBV4-2 | NA | TGTGCCAGCAGCCAAGACAGGTACGGAGAGACCCAGTACTTC | CASSQDRYGETQYF
TRBJ2-1 | 16 | NA | TRBV6-4 | NA | TGTGCCAGCAGTGACTTAATAGGGGGTTCCTACAATGAGCAGTTCTTC | CASSDLIGGSYNEQFF
TRBJ1-4 | 15 | TRBD1 | TRBV10-3 | NA | TGTGCCATCAGTCAACCGGGACAGGGAAATGAAAAACTGTTTTTT | CAISQPGQGNEKLFF
TRBJ1-1 | 13 | NA | TRBV4-1 | few | TGCGCCAGCAGGGGGGTGCGGACCACTGAAGCTTTCTTT | CASRGVRTTEAFF
TRBJ2-1 | 14 | TRBD2 | TRBV6-6 | NA | TGTGCCAGCAGTGCCCGGGACTACGCCAATGAGCAGTTCTTC | CASSARDYANEQFF
TRBJ2-1 | 12 | NA | TRBV30 | once | TGTGCCTGGAGTGTACTGCGGGAAATCCAGTTCTTC | CAWSVLREIQFF
TRBJ1-4 | 16 | NA | TRBV4-2 | NA | TGTGCCAGCAGCCATTATAGGGACGAAACAGGGGAAAAACTGTTTTTT | CASSHYRDETGEKLFF
TRBJ2-4 | 14 | NA | TRBV19 | NA | TGTGCCAGTAGTGAGACAGGCGAAAAAAACATTCAGTACTTC | CASSETGEKNIQYF
TRBJ1-5 | 14 | TRBD1 | TRBV6-5 | NA | TGTGCCAGCAGTAGGGACAGAGAAGATCAGCCCCAGCATTTT | CASSRDREDQPQHF
TRBJ2-5 | 13 | NA | TRBV5-4 | NA | TGTGCCAGCAGCACCGAGCATTCGGAGACCCAGTACTTC | CASSTEHSETQYF
TRBJ2-1 | 18 | TRBD2 | TRBV28 | NA | TGTGCCAGCACCATAATCCCGGGACTAGCGGGAGGCGACAATGAGCAGTTCTTC | CASTIIPGLAGGDNEQFF
TRBJ2-7 | 13 | NA | TRBV5-1 | NA | TGCGCCAGCAGCTTGAGGCAGGGTAGCGAGCAGTACTTC | CASSLRQGSEQYF
TRBJ2-1 | 15 | NA | TRBV9 | few | TGTGCCAGCAGCGTAGAAAGGTGGACCTACAATGAGCAGTTCTTC | CASSVERWTYNEQFF
TRBJ1-1 | 14 | NA | TRBV9 | NA | TGTGCCAGCAGCCGACAGACGGGGAACACTGAAGCTTTCTTT | CASSRQTGNTEAFF
TRBJ1-2 | 13 | NA | TRBV7-3 | few | TGTGCCAGCAGCTCCCGGGGCGGCTATGGCTACACCTTC | CASSSRGGYGYTF
TRBJ1-6 | 12 | NA | TRBV4-3 | NA | TGCGCCAGCAGCCGGGGGGATTCACCCCTCCACTTT | CASSRGDSPLHF
TRBJ2-2 | 16 | NA | TRBV7-9 | NA | TGTGCCAGCAGCCCGGGGGCTAGCGGGAACACCGGGGAGCTGTTTTTT | CASSPGASGNTGELFF
TRBJ2-3 | 13 | NA | TRBV28 | NA | TGTGCCAGCAGTTTGGACAGCACAGATACGCAGTATTTT | CASSLDSTDTQYF
TRBJ2-5 | 11 | NA | TRBV7-9 | few | TGTGCCAGCGGGACATTGGAGACCCAGTACTTC | CASGTLETQYF
TRBJ1-1 | 16 | TRBD1 | TRBV5-1 | NA | TGCGCCAGCAGCTTAAACCCGCGGACAGGGATCACTGAAGCTTTCTTT | CASSLNPRTGITEAFF
TRBJ2-5 | 12 | NA | TRBV5-1 | NA | TGCGCCAGCAGCTTGCTGAGTGAGACCCAGTACTTC | CASSLLSETQYF
TRBJ1-1 | 14 | NA | TRBV6-6 | NA | TGTGCCAGCATTCTGATGGGGATGGACACTGAAGCTTTCTTT | CASILMGMDTEAFF